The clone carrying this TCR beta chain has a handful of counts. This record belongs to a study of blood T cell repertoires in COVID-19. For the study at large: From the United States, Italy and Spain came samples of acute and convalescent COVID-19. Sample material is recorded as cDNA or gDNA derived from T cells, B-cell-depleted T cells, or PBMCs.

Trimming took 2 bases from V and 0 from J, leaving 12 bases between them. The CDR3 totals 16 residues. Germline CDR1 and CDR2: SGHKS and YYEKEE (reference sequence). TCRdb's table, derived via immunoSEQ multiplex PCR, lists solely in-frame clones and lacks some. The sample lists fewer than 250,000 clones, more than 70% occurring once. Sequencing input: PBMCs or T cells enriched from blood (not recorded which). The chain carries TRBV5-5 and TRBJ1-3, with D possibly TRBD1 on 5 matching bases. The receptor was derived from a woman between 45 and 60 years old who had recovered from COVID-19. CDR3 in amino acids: CASSLMTDRSGNTIYF. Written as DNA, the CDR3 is TGTGCCAGCAGCTTAATGACAGACCGCTCTGGAAACACCATATATTTT.